The subject of this entry is one T cell receptor beta chain. Its recognized antigen is unknown. One base away there is no much larger clone; base qualities are not given. In total, more than 500 healthy bone marrow donors made up the cohort. At the time of sampling, all cohort members were nominally healthy, though unrecorded immune exposures were likely present. The donor tested CMV seropositive and was one of the 289 seropositive cohort members. A peripheral blood sample was collected from each donor, and TCR beta sequencing was performed on peripheral blood mononuclear cells. Genomic DNA was extracted from the blood cell samples with the Qiagen DNeasy Blood Extraction Kit. The sample comes from a study of cytomegalovirus exposure and HLA in healthy donors (dated by TCRdb to about 2017). With respect to the entire study: In an earlier analysis of 587 of the donors, 250 to 350 Gb of sequence data and some 100 million unique TCR beta sequences from 180 million or so T cells were reported. A later analysis re-examined previously published TCR beta repertoires from about 670 donors and added high-resolution HLA genotyping to investigate patterns of TCR occurrence. In a later genetic analysis, genome-wide SNP genotypes for about 65% of the roughly 700 donors were used, and that subset was treated as a discovery cohort. The aim of the study was to test whether cataloging public T cell receptors could identify signatures of past pathogen exposure. Roughly 5 DR-DQ haplotypes were handled as single units for association and clustering, since linkage in the cohort was strong. Among 398 genotyped donors of the cohort, an average of around 240,000 unique TCR beta nucleotide sequences were sequenced per donor, roughly 18% of them non-productive. The study profiled the T cell repertoires of about 720 subjects by immunosequencing and related them to cytomegalovirus serostatus. Class I and class II HLA loci were covered by the typing at four-digit resolution. An early release covering roughly 600 HLA-typed donors comprised approximately 300 gigabases of sequencing data and about 90 million unique TCR sequences. To predict cytomegalovirus infection status, the study brought together high-throughput TCR immunosequencing, statistical association of individual TCRs with disease status, and machine learning. The later analysis used no new phenotypic data to find candidate immune exposures, relying instead on TCR beta sequences and their occurrence across donors. Of the 300 to 450 genotyped donors, approximately 82% fell in the genetic ancestry cluster associated with self-reported Caucasian donors. Along with the approximately 650-subject first cohort, a separate validation cohort of over a hundred different subjects was used. Every discovery cohort repertoire had been produced on one sequencing platform. The number of donors typed differed by locus, with about 620-630 for A, B, C, DRB1 and DQB1, 522 for DQA1, over 600 for DPA1, and around 430 for DPB1. Donor age, sex, ethnicity and CMV serostatus were collected together with the repertoire data. In an earlier analysis of roughly 580 of the donors, high-throughput TCR beta sequencing was used to judge whether each TCR beta V gene segment behaved as functional or pseudogenic.

Paper-wide results and their limitations: Only TCR beta chains were sequenced in this cohort, and the absence of alpha or paired-chain data limited detectable features. Because the 87-base-pair reads could not distinguish some IMGT-functional V segments, including TRBV6-2 and TRBV6-3, those segments were excluded. In a later genetic analysis, a missense DCLRE1C variant was associated with V-gene and J-gene trimming of TCR beta chains, and the association was replicated in an independent cohort. It was suggested by the authors that the approach could potentially be generalized to other disease states and immunological phenotypes. Because HLA typing was unavailable for some donors at each locus, only the typed subset was used in association tests. In a later analysis, 16,951 TCR beta sequences were associated with specific HLA alleles at a false discovery rate of 0.05. When HLA alleles, especially DR and DQ, strongly co-occurred, attributing TCR associations to individual alleles was difficult. In a later analysis, the rate of TCR association differed among HLA loci, with DRB1 alleles having the most associated TCRs and HLA-C alleles having the fewest. A later analysis reported that several top co-occurrence clusters appeared linked to parvovirus B19, influenza, CMV and Epstein-Barr virus. The sequencing pipeline was judged likely to have produced a cluster of highly shared sequence variants as a technical artifact. A further reported finding was that TCR beta sequences accurately predicted the HLA-A and HLA-B alleles for most subjects in the first cohort. The presence/absence analyses assumed that sequencing depth was roughly uniform across donors, and that assumption may not be true. The earlier analysis of some 560 of the donors excluded roughly 17 rarely observed V segments, including chromosome 9 orphons, because counts were too low. CMV serostatus was the only immune exposure information available for the cohort. While some public TCRs were present in many individuals, most TCR sequences turned up only very rarely across donors. A few of the identified cytomegalovirus-associated TCR beta chains were confirmed in vitro to be specific for cytomegalovirus antigens. A later analysis found that most CMV-associated TCR beta chains appeared HLA-restricted, with HLA associations seemingly driven largely by CMV exposure. The classifier was reported to diagnose cytomegalovirus status with high specificity and sensitivity in both the original cohort and the validation cohort. A later analysis found that HLA-associated TCR beta chains were more clonally expanded and had lower generation probabilities than equally common non-associated chains. In a later genetic analysis, fewer N-insertions in productive TCRs were reported among donors in an Asian-associated ancestry cluster than the approximately 710-donor mean. Correlated functional status among segregating V segments might reflect linkage disequilibrium, but an unknown experimental factor could not be ruled out. In an earlier analysis of roughly 560 of the donors, most TCR beta V segments were observed in productive rearrangements about 87% or about 30% of the time, broadly matching IMGT annotations. In the study, around 150 TCR beta chains were listed as associated with cytomegalovirus.

Inclusive of the bounding cysteine and phenylalanine, the CDR3 is 15 residues long. Only CDR3 DNA is held: 45 bases, read in frame from base 1. The germline V gene (reference sequence) provides CDR1 MNHEY and CDR2 SMNVEV. Library preparation was by the immunoSEQ multiplex PCR assay. The multiplex PCR relied on a mix of 60 forward primers for TCR Vbeta segments and 13 reverse primers for TCR Jbeta segments. The CDR3 region of rearranged TCR beta genes was amplified from genomic DNA with a multiplex PCR assay. On the Illumina HiSeq System, the amplified TCR beta libraries were sequenced as 87-base-pair reads. Turning to the authors' computational methods: Across the roughly 700 repertoires, a later analysis counted some 81 million unique TCR beta chains, roughly 11 million of which were shared by at least two donors. To remove PCR and sequencing errors, raw reads were error-corrected and collapsed into unique sequences using a nearest-neighbor algorithm that merged closely related sequences. V, D and J gene segments were assigned by aligning CDR3 sequences to IMGT reference sequences. For a sequence to be retained, at least a six-nucleotide match to both a V gene segment and a J gene segment was required. A rearrangement counted as productive if the CDR3 had no stop codons and remained in frame with V and J, and every other rearrangement counted as non-productive. CDR3 was defined by IMGT convention, running from the second conserved V-encoded cysteine to the conserved J-encoded phenylalanine. In an earlier analysis of just under 600 of the donors, sequences lacking an unambiguous match to a single V gene segment were excluded. In an earlier analysis of some 590 of the donors, a V segment was called functional when productive rearrangements were above 56.7%, and segregating when the standard deviation between donors exceeded 5%. A statistical classification framework was developed to diagnose cytomegalovirus status using the catalog of TCR beta chain sequences. In a later analysis, V and J genes were assigned by comparing TCR nucleotide sequences against IMGT/GENE-DB human TR gene sequences. In a later analysis, CDR3 sequences and most-parsimonious VDJ recombination scenarios were assigned using the TCRdist pipeline. A later analysis defined each TCR beta chain by its CDR3 amino acid sequence plus V-gene family, and excluded reads lacking a unique V-gene family. A later analysis removed nearly 600 highly shared, low-generation-probability nucleotide sequences to deal with suspected cross-contamination and a sequencing artifact. In a later analysis, a clonal expansion index was calculated for each public chain from normalized within-repertoire ranks of inferred template counts. Generation probabilities in a later analysis came from a VDJ recombination model fitted to out-of-frame rearrangements, and those results were checked against IGoR. In a later analysis, TCR-TCR, TCR-HLA and TCR-CMV co-occurrence was scored with hypergeometric tests, and a repertoire-size bias correction was applied to TCR pairs. In a later analysis, false discovery rates were estimated by permuting HLA or CMV assignments 20 times. In a later analysis, co-occurring TCRs were grouped using DBSCAN, and TCRdist sequence similarity was added for clustering within HLA-allele-positive subsets. Co-occurrence clustering excluded repertoires with fewer than 30,000 or more than 120,000 public chains, plus five with anomalous nucleotide sharing. TCRdb carries this immuneACCESS record with in-frame sequences only. Its versions omit some clonotypes, under half of them owing to an unresolved V gene in the studies checked, with the rest unexplained. Clone size and the V and J calls come from that table; the DNA yielded D and trimming. Counted in this sample were 150,000 to 200,000 clones; roughly 75% of them appeared once. The ten biggest clones cover around 8.3% of the sample.

The source material was PBMCs. This TCR was recovered from a woman aged 40 to 50 in good health and CMV-seropositive. The sequence joins TRBV27 to TRBJ2-5; TRBD1 is a weak D gene call, 5 bases matching. TRBJ2-7 matches the DNA end more closely, so the J call is doubtful. The nucleotide sequence is given as TGTGCCAGCAGTTTCGGTGGGGCCCGCCCCTACGAGCAGTACTTC. This gives the protein CASSFGGARPYEQYF.